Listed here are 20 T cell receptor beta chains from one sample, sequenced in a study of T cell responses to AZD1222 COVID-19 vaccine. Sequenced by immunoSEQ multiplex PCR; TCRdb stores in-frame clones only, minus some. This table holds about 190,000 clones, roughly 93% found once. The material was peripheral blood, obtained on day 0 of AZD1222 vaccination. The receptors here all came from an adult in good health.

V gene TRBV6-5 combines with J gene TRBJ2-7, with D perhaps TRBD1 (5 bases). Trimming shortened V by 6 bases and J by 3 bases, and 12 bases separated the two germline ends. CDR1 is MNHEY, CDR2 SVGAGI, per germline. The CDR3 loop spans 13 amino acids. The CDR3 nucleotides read TGTGCCAGCAGCAGTACAGGAAGCTACGAGCAGTACTTC. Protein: CASSSTGSYEQYF.

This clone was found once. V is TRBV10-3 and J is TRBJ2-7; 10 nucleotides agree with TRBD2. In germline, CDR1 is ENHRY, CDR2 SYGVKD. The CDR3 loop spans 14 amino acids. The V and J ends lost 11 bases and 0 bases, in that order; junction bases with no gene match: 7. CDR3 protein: CAARTSGTSYEQYF. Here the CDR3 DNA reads TGTGCCGCCCGTACTAGCGGGACCTCCTACGAGCAGTACTTC.

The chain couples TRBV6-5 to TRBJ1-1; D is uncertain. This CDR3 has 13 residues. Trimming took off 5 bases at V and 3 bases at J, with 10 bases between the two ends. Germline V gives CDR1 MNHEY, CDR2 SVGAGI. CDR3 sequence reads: CASSQRVDTEAFF. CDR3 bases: TGTGCCAGCAGTCAGAGAGTGGACACTGAAGCTTTCTTT.

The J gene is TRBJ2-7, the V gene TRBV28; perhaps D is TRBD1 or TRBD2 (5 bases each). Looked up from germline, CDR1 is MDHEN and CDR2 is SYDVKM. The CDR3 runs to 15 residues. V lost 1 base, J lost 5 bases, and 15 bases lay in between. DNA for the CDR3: TGTGCCAGCAGTTTATTGCAGCAGGGACGGGACGAGCAGTACTTC. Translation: CASSLLQQGRDEQYF.

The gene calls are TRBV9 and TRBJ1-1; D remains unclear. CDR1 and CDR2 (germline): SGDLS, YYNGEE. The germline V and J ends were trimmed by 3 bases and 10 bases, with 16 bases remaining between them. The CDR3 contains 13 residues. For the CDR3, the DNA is TGTGCCAGCAGCGGACTCCCCGGTATTGGAGCTTTCTTT. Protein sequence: CASSGLPGIGAFF.

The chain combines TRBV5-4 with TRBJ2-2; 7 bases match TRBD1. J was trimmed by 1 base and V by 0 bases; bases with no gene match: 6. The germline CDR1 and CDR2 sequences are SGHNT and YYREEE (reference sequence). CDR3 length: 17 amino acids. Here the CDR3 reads CASSLGGQRLNTGELFF. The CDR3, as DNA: TGTGCCAGCAGCTTGGGGGGACAGAGATTGAACACCGGGGAGCTGTTTTTT.

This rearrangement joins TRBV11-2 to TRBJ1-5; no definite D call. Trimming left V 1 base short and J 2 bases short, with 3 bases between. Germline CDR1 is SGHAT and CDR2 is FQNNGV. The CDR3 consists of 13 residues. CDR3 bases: TGTGCCAGCAGCTTAGTTCGCAATCAGCCCCAGCATTTT. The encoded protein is CASSLVRNQPQHF.

CDR3 loop: CASSLVGQETQYF. DNA of the CDR3: TGCGCCAGCAGCTTGGTGGGACAAGAGACCCAGTACTTC. This chain joins TRBV5-1 and TRBJ2-5; D is unresolved. This CDR3 has 13 residues. V was clipped by 0 bases and J by 2 bases, with 5 bases between them. Germline V gives CDR1 SGHRS, CDR2 YFSETQ. Filled out from reference TRBV5-1 and TRBJ2-5, the complete variable domain reads KAGVTQTPRYLIKTRGQQVTLSCSPISGHRSVSWYQQTPGQGLQFLFEYFSETQRNKGNFPGRFSGRQFSNSRSEMNVSTLELGDSALYLCASSLVGQETQYFGPGTRLLVL.

The DNA for the CDR3 is TGTGCCAGCAGCCCAAGTTCGGGGGGGAGCTCCTACAATGAGCAGTTCTTC. Encoded protein: CASSPSSGGSSYNEQFF. The chain has TRBV9 and TRBJ2-1, with 8 bases aligning to TRBD2. Germline assignment: CDR1 SGDLS and CDR2 YYNGEE. The CDR3 length is 17 residues. With V trimmed by 4 bases and J by 0 bases, 9 bases remained unmatched.

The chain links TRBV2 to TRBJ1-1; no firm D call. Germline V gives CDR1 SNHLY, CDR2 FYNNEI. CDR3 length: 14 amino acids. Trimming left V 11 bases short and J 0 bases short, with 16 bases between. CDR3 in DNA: TGTGCCTCCTCCCCGAAAACGGTGAACACTGAAGCTTTCTTT. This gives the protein CASSPKTVNTEAFF.

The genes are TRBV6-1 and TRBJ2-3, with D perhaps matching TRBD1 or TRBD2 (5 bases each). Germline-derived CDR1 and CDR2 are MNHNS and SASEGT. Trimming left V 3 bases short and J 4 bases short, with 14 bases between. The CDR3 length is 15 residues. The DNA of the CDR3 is TGTGCCAGCAGTGAGGACGACAGAGGGGCAGATACGCAGTATTTT. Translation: CASSEDDRGADTQYF.

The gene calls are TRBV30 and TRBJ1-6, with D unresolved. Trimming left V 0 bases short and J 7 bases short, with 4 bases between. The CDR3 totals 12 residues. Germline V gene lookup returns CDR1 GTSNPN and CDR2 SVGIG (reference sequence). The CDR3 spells CAWSVANSPLHF. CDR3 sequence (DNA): TGTGCCTGGAGTGTCGCGAATTCACCCCTCCACTTT. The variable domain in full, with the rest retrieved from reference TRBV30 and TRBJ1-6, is SQTIHQWPATLVQPVGSPLSLECTVEGTSNPNLYWYRQAAGRGLQLLFYSVGIGQISSEVPQNLSASRPQDRQFILSSKKLLLSDSGFYLCAWSVANSPLHFGNGTRLTVT.

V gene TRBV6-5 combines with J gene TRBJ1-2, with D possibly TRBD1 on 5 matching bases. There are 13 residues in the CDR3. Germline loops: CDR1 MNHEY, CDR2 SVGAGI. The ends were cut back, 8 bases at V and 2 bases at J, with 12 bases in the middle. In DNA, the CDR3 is TGTGCCAGCGAAGGGGCCAACAACTATGGCTACACCTTC. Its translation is CASEGANNYGYTF.

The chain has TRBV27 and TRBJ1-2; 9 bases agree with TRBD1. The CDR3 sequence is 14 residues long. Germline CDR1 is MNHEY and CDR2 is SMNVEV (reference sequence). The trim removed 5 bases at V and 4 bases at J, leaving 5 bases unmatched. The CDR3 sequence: CASSGDRVGYGYTF. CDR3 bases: TGTGCCAGCAGTGGGGACAGGGTGGGCTATGGCTACACCTTC.

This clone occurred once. Written as DNA, the CDR3 is TGTGCCAGCAGCCGGACTAGCGGGAGCCACAATGAGCAGTTCTTC. It codes for CASSRTSGSHNEQFF. This sequence joins TRBV13 and TRBJ2-1; the match to TRBD2 covers 13 bases. Per the germline V gene, CDR1 is PRHDT and CDR2 is FYEKMQ (reference sequence). The CDR3 runs to 15 residues. The V segment lost 5 bases and the J segment 5 bases; nucleotides outside the gene matches: 3.

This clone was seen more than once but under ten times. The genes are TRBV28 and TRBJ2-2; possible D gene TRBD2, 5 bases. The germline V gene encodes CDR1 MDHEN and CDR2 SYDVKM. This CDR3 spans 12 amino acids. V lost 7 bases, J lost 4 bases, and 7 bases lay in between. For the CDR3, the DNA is TGTGCCAGCAAGGCGGGCACCGGGGAGCTGTTTTTT. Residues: CASKAGTGELFF.

CDR3 in amino acids: CASSSDSYNEQFF. The DNA of the CDR3 is TGTGCCAGCTCCTCTGACTCCTACAATGAGCAGTTCTTC. The chain couples TRBV19 to TRBJ2-1, with D hard to call. Trimming cost V 9 bases and J 0 bases, with 9 bases left between them. CDR3 length equals 13 residues. CDR1 and CDR2 from the germline V gene are LNHDA and SQIVND (reference sequence).

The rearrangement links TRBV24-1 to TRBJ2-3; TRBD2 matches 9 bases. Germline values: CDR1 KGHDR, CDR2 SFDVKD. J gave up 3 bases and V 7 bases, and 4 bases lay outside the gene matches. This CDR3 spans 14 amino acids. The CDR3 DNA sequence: TGTGCCACCAGCTCTAGCGGGGAAACAGATACGCAGTATTTT. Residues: CATSSSGETDTQYF.

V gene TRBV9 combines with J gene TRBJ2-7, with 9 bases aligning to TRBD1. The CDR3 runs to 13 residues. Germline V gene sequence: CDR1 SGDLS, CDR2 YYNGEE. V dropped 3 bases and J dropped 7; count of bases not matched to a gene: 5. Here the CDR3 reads CASSGTGGREQYF. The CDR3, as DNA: TGTGCCAGCAGCGGCACAGGGGGCCGAGAGCAGTACTTC.

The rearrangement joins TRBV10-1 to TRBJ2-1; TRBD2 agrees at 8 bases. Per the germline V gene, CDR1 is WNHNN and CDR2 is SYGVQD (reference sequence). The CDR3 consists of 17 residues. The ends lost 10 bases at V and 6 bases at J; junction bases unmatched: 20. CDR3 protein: CAITLPEGREEANEQFF. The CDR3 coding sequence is TGCGCCATCACCCTCCCGGAAGGGCGGGAGGAGGCCAATGAGCAGTTCTTC.